Listed below are T cell receptor beta chains from one sample, sequenced in a study of T cell responses to AZD1222 COVID-19 vaccine. TCRdb's table, derived via immunoSEQ multiplex PCR, lists solely in-frame clones and lacks some. Among 120,000 or so clones, around 87% were seen once, and the ten largest hold about 1.2%. Sample: peripheral blood, taken on day 0 of AZD1222 vaccination. The origin of the receptors is an adult in good health. The CDR3 runs from the conserved cysteine through the conserved F or W. D genes are given only for firm matches. A row's size may be missing; if present it is once, few, many or a size class.

J gene	clone size	V gene	D gene	CDR3 protein	CDR3 DNA
TRBJ2-7	.	TRBV10-1	TRBD1	CASSPGTGVYEQYF	TGCGCCAGCAGTCCCGGGACAGGGGTCTACGAGCAGTACTTC
TRBJ1-3	.	TRBV2	.	CASSVRNTIYF	TGTGCCAGCAGTGTTCGGAACACCATATATTTT
TRBJ1-1	.	TRBV19	.	CASSSTMGAEAFF	TGTGCCAGTAGTTCAACAATGGGGGCTGAAGCTTTCTTT
TRBJ1-1	.	TRBV11-2	.	CASSFTDWGGPAAEAFF	TGTGCCAGCAGCTTCACGGACTGGGGGGGCCCTGCGGCTGAAGCTTTCTTT
TRBJ1-6	once	TRBV7-8	TRBD1	CASSLETGTSPLHF	TGTGCCAGCAGCTTAGAGACAGGGACTTCACCCCTCCACTTT
TRBJ2-7	few	TRBV7-9	TRBD2	CASSRPPHSGGPYEQYF	TGTGCCAGCAGCCGCCCCCCCCACAGCGGGGGACCTTACGAGCAGTACTTC
TRBJ1-5	.	TRBV5-1	TRBD1	CASSPGQGSNQPQHF	TGCGCCAGCAGCCCCGGACAGGGAAGCAATCAGCCCCAGCATTTT
TRBJ1-3	.	TRBV19	.	CASLRRAGTSGNTIYF	TGTGCCAGCTTAAGGAGGGCGGGGACCTCTGGAAACACCATATATTTT
TRBJ1-5	.	TRBV30	.	CAWSGQTDQPQHF	TGTGCCTGGAGTGGACAGACAGATCAGCCCCAGCATTTT
TRBJ1-2	once	TRBV29-1	TRBD1	CSVLRGNYGYTF	TGCAGCGTTCTCAGGGGGAACTATGGCTACACCTTC
TRBJ2-1	once	TRBV5-6	.	CASSLVRNLFF	TGTGCCAGCAGCTTGGTACGGAACCTGTTCTTC
TRBJ1-2	.	TRBV6-1	TRBD1	CASSEAWTGTDGYTF	TGTGCCAGCAGTGAAGCATGGACAGGGACCGATGGCTACACCTTC
TRBJ2-5	few	TRBV6-5	.	CASSFQGPEGETQYF	TGTGCCAGCAGTTTCCAGGGGCCCGAGGGGGAGACCCAGTACTTC
TRBJ2-7	.	TRBV10-3	.	CAISEQGGNNEQYF	TGTGCCATCAGCGAGCAGGGGGGTAACAACGAGCAGTACTTC
TRBJ1-1	.	TRBV7-9	.	CASRRIEGGEAFF	TGTGCCAGCAGACGCATAGAGGGGGGAGAAGCTTTCTTT
TRBJ1-1	.	TRBV19	.	CASSIRQGRNTEAFF	TGTGCCAGTAGTATCCGGCAGGGGCGAAACACTGAAGCTTTCTTT
TRBJ2-2	.	TRBV7-2	TRBD2	CASSPRTSGAWGTGELFF	TGTGCCAGCAGCCCTAGGACTAGCGGGGCCTGGGGAACCGGGGAGCTGTTTTTT
TRBJ1-3	.	TRBV6-1	.	CASSEEPGSSGNTIYF	TGTGCCAGCAGTGAAGAGCCGGGCAGCTCTGGAAACACCATATATTTT
TRBJ1-5	.	TRBV10-3	TRBD1	CAAGQGGDQPQHF	TGTGCCGCCGGACAGGGGGGAGATCAGCCCCAGCATTTT
TRBJ1-5	.	TRBV19	.	CASSSGLGQPQHF	TGTGCCAGTAGTAGTGGTTTAGGGCAGCCCCAGCATTTT
TRBJ1-3	.	TRBV18	TRBD1	CASSPHTTGGTTGNTIYF	TGTGCCAGCTCACCCCACACGACAGGGGGAACGACTGGAAACACCATATATTTT
TRBJ1-1	.	TRBV27	.	CASSLLLDPQGGGEAFF	TGTGCCAGCAGTTTACTCCTTGATCCCCAGGGTGGAGGTGAAGCTTTCTTT
TRBJ2-1	.	TRBV5-1	.	CASSSPRRGLLYNEQFF	TGCGCCAGCAGCTCCCCACGACGGGGCTTACTCTACAATGAGCAGTTCTTC
TRBJ2-5	.	TRBV1	.	CTSSHPWAQETQYF	TGCACCAGCAGCCACCCTTGGGCCCAGGAGACCCAGTACTTC
TRBJ1-6	.	TRBV4-2	.	CASSQNHSPLHF	TGTGCCAGCAGCCAAAATCATTCACCCCTCCACTTT
TRBJ2-1	.	TRBV4-2	.	CASSQEGLLSSYNEQFF	TGTGCCAGCAGCCAAGAGGGTCTTCTCTCCTCCTACAATGAGCAGTTCTTC
TRBJ1-1	.	TRBV29-1	TRBD1	CSVEGTGGSRTEAFF	TGCAGCGTTGAAGGGACAGGGGGCTCCCGCACTGAAGCTTTCTTT
TRBJ1-2	.	TRBV12-3/TRBV12-4	TRBD1	CASSLSTGLGYTF	TGTGCCAGCAGTCTCTCGACAGGGCTTGGCTACACCTTC
TRBJ2-2	once	TRBV30	.	CAYGLLAGELFF	TGTGCCTACGGACTCCTTGCGGGGGAGCTGTTTTTT
TRBJ2-2	.	TRBV7-6	TRBD2	CASSLVLAGTGELFF	TGTGCCAGCAGCTTAGTACTAGCGGGCACCGGGGAGCTGTTTTTT
TRBJ1-2	.	TRBV19	.	CASNFAAPNYGYTF	TGTGCCAGTAATTTCGCCGCTCCCAACTATGGCTACACCTTC
TRBJ1-3	.	TRBV6-5	.	CASIFGNTIYF	TGTGCCAGCATCTTTGGAAACACCATATATTTT
TRBJ1-1	.	TRBV21-1	.	CASSKRRGHLNTEAFF	TGTGCCAGCAGCAAGAGGAGGGGTCACTTGAACACTGAAGCTTTCTTT
TRBJ1-5	few	TRBV3-1/TRBV3-2	.	CASSQGHGQPQHF	TGTGCCAGCAGCCAAGGTCATGGGCAGCCCCAGCATTTT
TRBJ1-5	.	TRBV5-8	TRBD1	CASSLVLFRTGAYSNQPQHF	TGTGCCAGCAGCTTGGTCTTGTTCAGGACAGGCGCCTATAGCAATCAGCCCCAGCATTTT
TRBJ1-3	.	TRBV27	.	CASSRGAGSGNTIYF	TGTGCCAGCAGTCGGGGGGCGGGAAGTGGAAACACCATATATTTT
TRBJ1-6	.	TRBV19	.	CASSIAGVYNSPLHF	TGTGCCAGTAGTATAGCGGGCGTCTATAATTCACCCCTCCACTTT